The present T cell receptor beta chain was sequenced within a study of somatic mutations in cytotoxic T cells in rheumatoid arthritis (dated by TCRdb to about 2017). For the wider study: Right after diagnosis and prior to the start of any treatment, roughly 33 ml EDTA of peripheral blood was drawn from patients. Follow-up samples were collected after diagnosis while patients received immunosuppressive therapy such as methotrexate, hydroxychloroquine and sulfasalazine. A FACSAria II or Sony SH800 was used to flow-sort some V beta antibody-stained T-cell populations at nearly 100% purity, and TCRB sequencing was also done on sorted V beta1+ cells. Whether expanded CD8+ T-cell clones in untreated, newly diagnosed rheumatoid arthritis carry somatic mutations was the study question, and clonality was characterized with TCRB deep sequencing. TCRB deep sequencing was performed for under 75 rheumatoid arthritis patients and 15 to 20 healthy controls. Median age was essentially the same in the patient group and the control group. General conclusions and limits of the study: CD8+ T-cell clonality did not differ significantly between rheumatoid arthritis patients and age-matched healthy controls. In about an eighth of the roughly 65 patients, more than 20% of CD8+ cells belonged to the largest CD8+ clone, while several identical CD8+ TCRB sequences were shared between blood and synovial fluid. The slight TRBV07 underrepresentation in patients was not adjusted for multiple comparisons. Viral specificity could not be ruled out by absence from virus-specific databases, and the antigen targets of the expanded CD8+ clones remained unknown. An increase of CD8+ clonality with age was seen in patients (Spearman r ≈ 0.49) but not in healthy controls.

Notes on this clone: Which antigen it targets is not known. Per-nucleotide qualities are absent, and no much larger clonotype sits a single base away.

The CDR3 holds 15 amino acids from the cysteine to the phenylalanine. This entry keeps only the CDR3 DNA: 45 bases, framed from base 1. Per the germline V gene (reference sequence), SEHNR is the CDR1 and FQNEAQ is the CDR2. The germline V and J ends show losses of 5 bases and 6 bases respectively, and no gene match explains 7 bases of the junction. Flow cytometry confirmed the purity of CD4+ and CD8+ cells that had been isolated by positive magnetic bead selection on an AutoMACS. A TCR V beta antibody panel was used in flow cytometry to screen first for clonal expansions, which were then characterized by TCRB deep sequencing of sorted CD8+ fractions. Isolation of peripheral blood mononuclear cells was done through Ficoll-Paque PLUS density gradient separation. Nucleospin Tissue or Tissue XS kits were used to extract DNA from CD4-enriched, CD8-enriched or PBMC samples, and a Qubit 2.0 fluorometer was used for quantification.

TCRB CDR3 sequencing used the immunoSEQ assay on genomic DNA. The authors' pipeline ran thus. Only a few patient CD8+ clones larger than 1% matched published virus-specific TCRB sequences when compared against them. Only productive TCRB rearrangements were included in the analyses. Clonality was expressed as a Shannon entropy-based productive clonality index, with each clone defined by a unique TCRB CDR3 sequence. The template counts of each clone relative to the total templates per sample were used to calculate repertoire overlap between two samples. Flow cytometry-measured V-gene usage correlated with V-gene usage from TCRB sequencing, with a Spearman r of less than 0.65. In TCRdb, the immuneACCESS table is reduced to in-frame sequences with V and J assigned. These tables do not hold every clone; where another copy was compared, an unresolved V gene accounts for under half, and the others remain unexplained. That table supplies the V and J calls and clone size; D and trimming were determined from the DNA. The sample includes some 6,700 clones, with about 72% observed a single time. Roughly 27% of the sample belongs to the ten largest clones.

The TCR was taken from a woman in her 70s with rheumatoid arthritis. The chain is encoded by TRBV7-9 joined to TRBJ1-6; the central 7 bases match TRBD1. This specimen was CD8+ T cells sorted from blood, taken at a follow-up visit. The nucleotide sequence reads TGTGCCAGCAGCCTAATGACAGGGTTTAATTCACCCCTCCACTTT. This translates into CASSLMTGFNSPLHF.